This T cell receptor beta chain was recorded in a study of response to subunit inactivated influenza vaccine (dated by TCRdb to 2017 to 2018). Some background on the complete study: To follow how T cells responded to a trivalent subunit inactivated influenza vaccine, the researchers relied on deep quantitative profiling of the T cell receptor repertoire.

This clonotype was seen a handful of times. Its antigen is unknown. No clone much larger than this one lies a single base away; base qualities are absent. Libraries were prepared through RT-PCR. Sequencing was performed on an Illumina HiSeq 2500. TCRdb took the public reads, trimmed them with fastp at Q25, ran MiXCR for clone calling and kept in-frame beta chains. Records with the same CDR3 protein are collapsed into one entry carrying the most frequent genes and DNA. The table for this sample lists hundreds of thousands of distinct CDR3 sequences; roughly 10% of them were counted only once. Approximately 11% of the sample goes to the ten largest clones. V and J are truncated by 2 bases and 5 bases respectively, leaving an intervening sequence of 10 bases. The CDR3 runs 14 residues from the cysteine to the phenylalanine. Only CDR3 DNA remains: 42 bases, in frame from the first base. The germline V gene encodes CDR1 MNHEY and CDR2 SVGAGI.

Results and caveats for the whole study, not just this receptor: The authors suggested that each seasonal influenza vaccination may recruit only a limited number of new T cells.

These data also formed part of another study, on T cells expressing NK-cell markers. The second paper further reports: 5'RACE template switching, by which a universal primer site and unique molecular identifiers were added, was used to make TCR beta cDNA libraries. TCR beta-chain repertoires were profiled in sorted CD3+CD56+NKG2C+, CD3+CD56+NKG2C- and CD3+CD56-NKG2C+ T-cell subsets from eight donors. Among the eight sequenced donors, seven were HCMV-seropositive and one was HCMV-seronegative. To restrict sorting to alphabetaTCR-expressing T cells, an anti-gammadeltaTCR antibody was added in several experiments. For several donors, the dominant CD3+CD56+NKG2C+ clonotypes were among the top 10 CD8+ clonotypes and accounted for roughly 1.0-8% of CD8+ T cells. Those dominant clonotypes were again the most abundant among CD3+CD56-NKG2C+ cells in a handful of donors, at about 25-65%. Whether the expanded NKG2C-expressing T cell clones were specific for HCMV antigens remained unclear. All eight donors whose samples were sequenced were randomly selected healthy volunteers, three of them men and five women. A commercial ELISA kit detecting HCMV-specific IgG in serum was used to determine HCMV serostatus. Ficoll density gradient centrifugation was used to isolate peripheral blood mononuclear cells from blood. Bulk peripheral blood T-cell repertoires were additionally sequenced from unsorted PBMC for six donors. cDNA synthesis was primed from the TCR beta constant segment, followed by two successive PCR amplification steps. Illumina HiSeq 2000/2500, MiSeq or NextSeq was used to sequence libraries as 2 x 150 bp reads. MIGEC handled demultiplexing of the reads and grouping by UMI, while MiTCR was used to assemble and quantify clonotypes. To exclude erroneous sequences, any TCR cDNA sequence not supported by at least two reads was discarded. The tcR package was used for downstream repertoire analysis, with clonotypes matched between fractions based on CDR3 nucleotide sequence plus V segment. VDJmatch was used to annotate antigen specificity against VDJdb, with one amino acid substitution allowed in CDR3.

The TCR comes from a man aged 50 to 59 who received an inactivated influenza vaccine. Donor details come from another sample of the same person, matched by shared clones. The sequence is built from TRBV6-5 and TRBJ1-3, with no confident D gene call. Source: PBMCs from blood, taken on the day of vaccination. The CDR3 sequence is CASSYQTRRNTIYF. The DNA reads as follows: TGTGCCAGCAGTTACCAGACTCGGAGAAACACCATATATTTT.